Listed below are T cell receptor beta chains from one sample, sequenced in a study of cytomegalovirus exposure and HLA in healthy donors. Method: immunoSEQ multiplex PCR; TCRdb's copy keeps in-frame clones and lacks some. The sample holds some 120,000 clones, around three quarters seen once. Sequencing was done on a sample of PBMCs. The receptors come from a woman aged 18-30 years in good health and CMV-seropositive. Both conserved end residues are part of each CDR3. A D gene is named only where the DNA matches it firmly. Expanded clones are given a class, and other clones once, few, many or no size at all.

j_call clone_size v_call d_call cdr3_aa cdr3_nt
TRBJ2-7 - TRBV27 TRBD1 CASKRTGSYEQYF TGTGCCAGCAAACGGACAGGGTCCTACGAGCAGTACTTC
TRBJ2-1 once TRBV11-3 - CASGKTSNNEQFF TGTGCCAGCGGCAAAACTAGCAACAATGAGCAGTTCTTC
TRBJ1-2 - TRBV5-1 - CASSLASNYGYTF TGCGCCAGCAGCTTGGCCAGTAACTATGGCTACACCTTC
TRBJ1-6 once TRBV27 TRBD1 CASRDRDHSPLHF TGTGCCAGCAGGGACAGGGACCATTCACCCCTCCACTTT
TRBJ1-1 - TRBV4-2 TRBD1 CASSIRTGTGRSAFF TGTGCCAGCAGCATACGAACCGGGACAGGTCGGTCTGCTTTCTTT
TRBJ2-7 - TRBV4-1 - CASSHGRGAYEQYF TGCGCCAGCAGCCACGGCAGGGGGGCCTACGAGCAGTACTTC
TRBJ1-2 - TRBV6-5 - CAIRTGEGYTF TGTGCCATCAGGACCGGAGAAGGCTACACCTTC
TRBJ2-5 - TRBV30 TRBD1 CAWSDRPGTGDFETQYF TGTGCCTGGAGTGATCGACCGGGGACAGGGGACTTCGAGACCCAGTACTTC
TRBJ1-1 - TRBV27 TRBD1 CASSSPLRDRGREAFF TGTGCCAGCAGTTCCCCCCTCCGGGACAGGGGGCGGGAAGCTTTCTTT
TRBJ2-6 - TRBV6-6 - CASSSGQSYVLTF TGTGCCAGCAGTTCGGGACAATCTTACGTCCTGACTTTC
TRBJ2-3 - TRBV11-1 - CASSSGGGSTDTQYF TGTGCCAGCAGCTCCGGCGGCGGGAGCACAGATACGCAGTATTTT
TRBJ1-1 - TRBV6-5 - CASSYQVNTEAFF TGTGCCAGCAGTTATCAGGTTAACACTGAAGCTTTCTTT
TRBJ1-1 - TRBV19 TRBD1 CASSSFLQGGNEAFF TGTGCCAGTAGTAGTTTTCTGCAGGGGGGCAATGAAGCTTTCTTT